These T cell receptor beta chains were read from a single sample in a study of blood T cell repertoires in COVID-19. Produced via immunoSEQ multiplex PCR; TCRdb's table is partial and in-frame only. The sample carries about 250,000 clones, around 80% recorded once. Sequencing was done on a sample of peripheral blood. The receptors come from a man in his forties or fifties with acute or convalescent COVID-19. CDR3s leave out the opening cysteine and the closing phenylalanine or tryptophan. A D gene is named only where the DNA matches it firmly. Part of the rows lack a size; the others show once, few, many or a class for expanded clones.

>TRBJ2-6|NA|TRBD1|TRBV5-1
ASSADRAAGANVLT
>TRBJ1-5|once|NA|TRBV7-8
ASSQPATGPVLSNQPQH
>TRBJ2-6|NA|NA|TRBV5-1
ASSLASSGANVLT
>TRBJ1-4|once|TRBD1|TRBV2
ASIRDRDEKLF
>TRBJ1-2|NA|TRBD1|TRBV18
ASSPPNRGASNYGYT
>TRBJ1-4|once|NA|TRBV6-5
ASRGRVTNEKLF
>TRBJ2-7|once|NA|TRBV6-6
ASRPYAAPFNYEQY
>TRBJ2-7|once|TRBD1|TRBV13
ASRRWHRDRGSGEQY
>TRBJ2-3|NA|TRBD2|TRBV15
ATSRDLGGRDFTDTQY
>TRBJ2-7|NA|TRBD1|TRBV5-1
ASSPDPTGDEYEQY
>TRBJ2-1|NA|NA|TRBV19
ASTSLPGRTRAREQF
>TRBJ1-2|NA|TRBD1|TRBV9
ASSVDGTGNYGYT
>TRBJ2-2|NA|NA|TRBV7-2
ASSLVMTVNTGELF
>TRBJ2-7|NA|NA|TRBV6-5
ASSYPGTYEQY
>TRBJ1-4|NA|NA|TRBV19
ASSLQTTNEKLF
>TRBJ2-2|NA|NA|TRBV7-9
ASSLPGQGTGELF
>TRBJ2-7|NA|NA|TRBV9
ASSVVLGGEQY
>TRBJ2-5|NA|NA|TRBV5-6
ASSLGRGETTWETQY
>TRBJ2-5|NA|NA|TRBV6-5
ASRPFPGSGETQY
>TRBJ2-3|NA|NA|TRBV5-1
ASSRLVDLADTQY
>TRBJ1-2|NA|NA|TRBV24-1
ATSAYEGLIGYT
>TRBJ2-7|NA|TRBD2|TRBV11-1
ASSLARERLAGPYEQY
>TRBJ2-5|NA|TRBD2|TRBV11-2
ASSLLGKLAGEIRETQY
>TRBJ2-2|NA|NA|TRBV11-2
ASSLTGVVPGELF
>TRBJ2-4|NA|TRBD2|TRBV7-9
ASSLTYSGSENIQY
>TRBJ2-1|NA|NA|TRBV9
ASSLDAGDEQF
>TRBJ2-1|NA|TRBD2|TRBV27
ASSPDGRPKTGSYNEQF
>TRBJ2-7|NA|NA|TRBV12-5
ASGLGDGAYEQY
>TRBJ2-7|NA|TRBD1|TRBV19
ASSLRQGTEQY
>TRBJ1-2|NA|NA|TRBV7-2
ASSLAPGYGYT
>TRBJ1-4|NA|NA|TRBV4-1
ASSRSSGTTKPEKLF
>TRBJ1-5|NA|TRBD1|TRBV4-1
ASSQEFPGTGAQPQH
>TRBJ1-4|NA|TRBD1|TRBV5-1
ASRIQGADEKLF
>TRBJ2-2|NA|NA|TRBV7-2
ASSLAGYTGELF
>TRBJ1-4|NA|NA|TRBV4-3
ASSQDRGKLF
>TRBJ2-7|NA|NA|TRBV18
ASSIGVSSYEQY
>TRBJ1-1|NA|NA|TRBV10-3
AISELGGGNTEAF
>TRBJ1-1|NA|NA|TRBV6-5
ASSHRGRLNTEAF
>TRBJ2-7|few|TRBD2|TRBV7-2
ASSLVGTSGYEQY
>TRBJ1-1|NA|NA|TRBV7-9
ASSLYGGMNTEAF